The rows below give T cell receptor beta chains drawn from one sample of a study of blood T cells in healthy people across ages. MiXCR, applied by TCRdb to the 5' RACE reads, yields one record per CDR3 protein. The sample consists of roughly 570,000 distinct CDR3 sequences, 25% to 30% of them appearing once. Sequenced input: blood. The receptors originated from a woman in her seventies in good health. Each CDR3 is given with its conserved first and last residue. D genes are given only for firm matches. Expanded clones are given a class, and other clones once, few, many or no size at all.

V gene	J gene	clone size	D gene	CDR3 protein	CDR3 DNA
TRBV10-3	TRBJ1-2	few	TRBD1	CAIRGTGQGYTF	TGTGCCATCAGAGGGACAGGGCAGGGCTACACCTTC
TRBV25-1	TRBJ1-1	few	NA	CASSGHRTRATEAFF	TGTGCCAGCAGTGGCCACCGGACAAGGGCCACTGAAGCTTTCTTT
TRBV7-2	TRBJ2-1	NA	NA	CASGHAYNEQFF	TGTGCCAGTGGACATGCCTACAATGAGCAGTTCTTC
TRBV27	TRBJ2-1	NA	TRBD1	CASTLGTGADNEQFF	TGTGCCAGCACCCTCGGGACAGGGGCGGACAATGAGCAGTTCTTC
TRBV6-6	TRBJ2-7	NA	TRBD2	CASSYSGGGYYEQYF	TGTGCCAGCAGTTACTCTGGCGGGGGGTACTACGAGCAGTACTTC
TRBV20-1	TRBJ1-1	NA	NA	CSARERRTNTEAFF	TGCAGTGCTAGGGAGCGCAGGACAAACACTGAAGCTTTCTTT
TRBV4-1	TRBJ2-7	NA	NA	CASSQEGVGPYEQYF	TGCGCCAGCAGCCAAGAAGGGGTGGGCCCCTACGAGCAGTACTTC
TRBV6-1	TRBJ1-2	NA	NA	CATGRSQGANYGYTF	TGTGCCACTGGTCGGTCCCAGGGAGCTAACTATGGCTACACCTTC
TRBV7-6	TRBJ2-1	few	NA	CASSFPGHFRDEQFF	TGTGCCAGCAGCTTTCCGGGACATTTTCGGGATGAGCAGTTCTTC
TRBV29-1	TRBJ1-2	NA	NA	CSVEVRTEYYGYTF	TGCAGCGTTGAAGTCCGGACCGAATACTATGGCTACACCTTC
TRBV20-1	TRBJ1-5	NA	NA	CSASSEYSNQPQHF	TGCAGTGCTAGTAGTGAATATAGCAATCAGCCCCAGCATTTT
TRBV7-3	TRBJ2-7	many	TRBD2	CASSSGLAGEEQYF	TGTGCCAGCAGTTCCGGACTAGCGGGGGAGGAGCAGTACTTC
TRBV5-1	TRBJ2-1	NA	NA	CASSSRGGAYNEQFF	TGCGCCAGCAGCTCCCGTGGGGGTGCGTACAATGAGCAGTTCTTC
TRBV12-3/TRBV12-4	TRBJ1-5	NA	TRBD1	CASRTGAVTNQPQHF	TGTGCCAGCAGGACAGGGGCAGTTACAAATCAGCCCCAGCATTTT
TRBV6-2/TRBV6-3	TRBJ1-2	NA	NA	CASSFYTGTDYGYTF	TGTGCCAGCAGCTTCTATACCGGGACGGACTATGGCTACACCTTC
TRBV5-1	TRBJ2-5	NA	TRBD2	CASSPRLAGNQETQYF	TGCGCCAGCAGCCCCAGACTAGCGGGGAACCAAGAGACCCAGTACTTC
TRBV9	TRBJ2-7	few	TRBD1	CASSPDRGGYEQYF	TGTGCCAGCAGCCCGGACAGGGGCGGATACGAGCAGTACTTC
TRBV18	TRBJ1-4	few	NA	CASSPGPDGTLFF	TGTGCCAGCTCACCCGGACCCGACGGGACACTGTTTTTT
TRBV7-2	TRBJ1-6	few	NA	CASSLVWWDSYNSPLHF	TGTGCCAGCAGCTTAGTCTGGTGGGACTCCTATAATTCACCCCTCCACTTT
TRBV5-1	TRBJ1-3	few	NA	CASSFLNLGSGNTIYF	TGCGCCAGCAGCTTCCTTAACCTGGGGTCTGGAAACACCATATATTTT
TRBV20-1	TRBJ1-2	NA	NA	CSAKSPVSYGYTF	TGCAGTGCTAAGTCCCCGGTTTCTTATGGCTACACCTTC
TRBV7-2	TRBJ2-7	NA	TRBD2	CASSFRTSGGRIEQYF	TGTGCCAGCAGCTTTCGGACTAGCGGGGGAAGGATCGAGCAGTACTTC
TRBV7-9	TRBJ1-1	NA	NA	CASSSVGAEAFF	TGTGCCAGCAGCTCTGTGGGGGCAGAAGCTTTCTTT
TRBV28	TRBJ2-7	NA	NA	CASRVQGSYEQYF	TGTGCCAGCAGGGTTCAGGGGTCCTACGAGCAGTACTTC
TRBV4-1	TRBJ1-4	few	TRBD1	CASSGRGSTNEKLFF	TGCGCCAGCAGCGGCAGGGGGTCAACTAATGAAAAACTGTTTTTT
TRBV6-2/TRBV6-3	TRBJ1-2	NA	TRBD1	CASSETGGASRPIPWGYTF	TGTGCCAGCAGCGAGACAGGGGGCGCATCCCGGCCGATCCCTTGGGGCTACACCTTC
TRBV4-3	TRBJ2-3	few	NA	CASSQESIWAGDPGDTQYF	TGCGCCAGCAGCCAAGAGTCGATTTGGGCCGGCGACCCTGGGGATACGCAGTATTTT
TRBV6-5	TRBJ2-7	few	NA	CASSSPNYQGYEQYF	TGTGCCAGCAGTTCCCCTAATTATCAGGGCTACGAGCAGTACTTC
TRBV20-1	TRBJ1-1	few	NA	CSASPGGSGFMNTEAFF	TGCAGTGCTAGCCCAGGAGGGTCTGGGTTCATGAATACTGAAGCTTTCTTT
TRBV6-5	TRBJ2-1	few	NA	CASSGLVRASNEQFF	TGTGCCAGCAGCGGGTTGGTCAGAGCGTCGAATGAGCAGTTCTTC
TRBV12-3/TRBV12-4	TRBJ2-4	NA	NA	CASSEPRTEKNIQYF	TGTGCCAGCAGTGAGCCTCGGACAGAGAAAAACATTCAGTACTTC
TRBV20-1	TRBJ1-2	NA	NA	CSAANRDLLEGYTF	TGCAGTGCCGCAAACAGGGACTTGTTGGAGGGCTACACCTTC
TRBV28	TRBJ2-3	many	NA	CASQDGQSIITDTQYF	TGTGCCAGCCAAGACGGACAATCAATAATCACAGATACGCAGTATTTT
TRBV7-2	TRBJ2-3	many	TRBD2	CASSRGGSTDTQYF	TGTGCCAGCAGTCGCGGGGGGAGCACAGATACGCAGTATTTT
TRBV20-1	TRBJ2-7	NA	NA	CSAASGLSSYEQYF	TGCAGTGCGGCCTCTGGACTAAGCTCCTACGAGCAGTACTTC
TRBV11-2	TRBJ2-4	once	TRBD2	CASSSAGGPKNIQYF	TGTGCCAGCAGCAGTGCGGGGGGCCCCAAAAACATTCAGTACTTC
TRBV12-3/TRBV12-4	TRBJ2-1	NA	NA	CASSLLQDNEQFF	TGTGCCAGCAGTTTACTACAGGACAATGAGCAGTTCTTC
TRBV6-2/TRBV6-3	TRBJ2-7	NA	NA	CASSYGAGSISEQYF	TGTGCCAGCAGTTACGGTGCAGGGAGTATAAGCGAGCAGTACTTC
TRBV29-1	TRBJ2-2	few	TRBD1	CSFRGQDTGELFF	TGCAGCTTCAGGGGGCAAGACACCGGGGAGCTGTTTTTT
TRBV5-6	TRBJ1-2	NA	NA	CASSSLISPTNNGYTF	TGTGCCAGCAGCTCATTAATTTCCCCAACAAACAATGGCTACACCTTC
TRBV20-1	TRBJ1-2	NA	NA	CSGYQGRDGYTF	TGCAGTGGGTATCAGGGGCGGGATGGCTACACCTTC
TRBV24-1	TRBJ2-2	NA	TRBD1	CATSDPQGVETGELFF	TGTGCCACCAGTGATCCGCAGGGGGTCGAAACCGGGGAGCTGTTCTTT
TRBV2	TRBJ2-5	few	NA	CASSGLEYQETQYF	TGTGCCAGCAGTGGCTTAGAGTACCAAGAGACCCAGTACTTC
TRBV2	TRBJ1-2	few	NA	CASSGGQTYGYTF	TGTGCCAGCAGCGGGGGGCAGACCTATGGCTACACCTTC
TRBV5-5	TRBJ1-2	NA	NA	CASSWTAYGYTF	TGTGCCAGCAGCTGGACAGCCTATGGCTACACCTTC
TRBV6-1	TRBJ2-6	NA	TRBD1	CASSAPGTGPSRANVLTF	TGTGCCAGCAGCGCACCCGGGACAGGGCCCTCTAGAGCCAACGTCCTGACTTTC
TRBV6-5	TRBJ2-1	NA	NA	CASSCSRSGHNEQFF	TGTGCCAGCAGTTGCTCGAGGAGCGGTCACAATGAGCAGTTCTTC
TRBV24-1	TRBJ2-3	few	TRBD1	CATSGMGQPTDTQYF	TGTGCCACCAGTGGTATGGGACAGCCCACAGATACGCAGTATTTT
TRBV20-1	TRBJ1-2	few	NA	CSAGHQNANYGYTF	TGCAGTGCTGGGCACCAGAATGCTAACTATGGCTACACCTTC
TRBV6-2/TRBV6-3	TRBJ2-5	NA	NA	CASRRLLDEGTQYF	TGTGCCAGCAGGCGTCTTCTGGACGAAGGGACCCAGTACTTC
TRBV6-1	TRBJ1-3	NA	NA	CASSEALGGNTIYF	TGTGCCAGCAGTGAAGCATTAGGAGGAAACACCATATATTTT
TRBV6-2/TRBV6-3	TRBJ2-7	NA	NA	CASSWTRGATYEQYF	TGTGCCAGCAGTTGGACCCGGGGGGCCACCTACGAGCAGTACTTC
TRBV5-1	TRBJ2-5	few	NA	CASSLYGSQETQYF	TGCGCCAGCAGCTTGTATGGGAGCCAAGAGACCCAGTACTTC
TRBV5-1	TRBJ2-5	NA	NA	CASSSQGSGAETQYF	TGCGCCAGCAGCTCACAGGGTAGCGGTGCGGAGACCCAGTACTTC
TRBV20-1	TRBJ1-3	NA	NA	CSAPPAGTDTIYF	TGCAGTGCTCCCCCCGCAGGGACGGACACCATATATTTT